This TCR beta chain was captured by sequencing in a study of T-cell reconstitution after alpha-beta-depleted transplantation in children (dated by TCRdb to 2016 to 2018). Study-wide context: Using TCR repertoire profiling, the study quantitatively followed how T-cell immune reconstitution unfolded in children after TCRalphabeta/CD19-depleted allogeneic hematopoietic cell transplantation.

This specimen's treatment or condition label, interpreted: allogeneic hematopoietic cell transplantation with graft depleted of TCRalphabeta T cells and CD19 B cells. The transplant recipients were children given TCRalphabeta/CD19-depleted allogeneic hematopoietic cell grafts. The paper as a whole reports these results and caveats: The apparently early recovery of alphabetaT-cell counts about two months after transplant reportedly depended on only several hundred rapidly expanded clones that came from non-depleted graft cells. Over the following months the frequencies of hyperexpanded clones went down, and after one year T-cell counts and TCRbeta diversity were mostly credited to newly produced T cells. In some patients, high TCRbeta diversity at day 60 was attributed to recipient T cells and intrathymic progenitors that had survived conditioning.

The receptor library was made with PCR. TCRdb names Illumina HiSeq 2500 as the instrument used. Molecular barcoding was employed in the preparation of TCR libraries, with unique molecular identifiers being used to normalize TCRbeta repertoire quantification. TCRdb trimmed public reads at Q25 via fastp, called clones via MiXCR and kept in-frame beta chains. Rows matching on CDR3 protein sequence are summarized as one entry with the most common DNA and genes. Here the sample has 600,000 or so distinct CDR3 sequences; about 21% occur a single time. Over 12% of the sample comes from the top ten. In regard to this clonotype: Its specific antigen is unknown. No clone much larger than this one lies a single base away; base qualities are absent.

V loses 6 bases, J loses 2 bases, and the germline ends lie 13 bases apart. From the cysteine through the phenylalanine, the CDR3 covers 15 amino acids. Only the CDR3 DNA stays, 45 bases, in frame from base 1. Reading the germline V gene (reference sequence) gives CDR1 WNHNN and CDR2 SYGVQD. The rearranged segments are TRBV10-1 and TRBJ2-2; the D gene is possibly TRBD1, with 5 bases matching. The starting material was PBMCs, mostly from graft donor cells, obtained 360 days after TCRalphabeta/CD19-depleted stem cell transplant. This sequence originates from a boy under two years old who had a stem cell transplant for acute myeloid leukemia, so the T cells may come from the graft donor. The base sequence is TGCGCCAGCAGCGTCGACAGCTCTAACACCGGGGAGCTGTTTTTT. Its coded protein is CASSVDSSNTGELFF.